What follows are 25 T cell receptor beta chains derived from one specimen sequenced in a study of blood T cell repertoires in COVID-19 (TCRdb year 2020). The library was produced with the immunoSEQ multiplex PCR assay. TCRdb obtained this table from immuneACCESS and retained in-frame rearrangements with V and J assigned. These tables miss some clones; where compared with another copy, unresolved V genes account for less than half of the shortfall, and the remainder is unexplained. Here the sample has 130,000 to 150,000 clones; 75% to 90% occur a single time. Around 10% of the sample comes from the top ten. Input material: PBMCs or T cells enriched from blood (not recorded which). The receptors shown here come from a man aged 55 to 69 who had recovered from COVID-19.

This chain joins TRBV11-3 and TRBJ2-6; D uncertain. CDR1 and CDR2 (germline): SGHNT, YENEEA. The CDR3 extends over 13 amino acids. The V gene lost 5 bases and the J gene lost 1 base, with 3 bases spanning the gap. The chain's CDR3 is CASSESGANVLTF. DNA of the CDR3: TGTGCCAGCAGCGAGTCTGGGGCCAACGTCCTGACTTTC.

The chain links TRBV14 to TRBJ2-4; possible D gene TRBD2, 6 bases. Trimming cost V 4 bases and J 7 bases, with 14 bases left between them. The CDR3 totals 14 residues. Germline V gene sequence: CDR1 SGHDN, CDR2 FVKESK. The CDR3 nucleotides are TGTGCCAGCAGCCTAGCTGGAGGGAGCAACATTCAGTACTTC. Protein sequence: CASSLAGGSNIQYF.

The chain is built from TRBV10-3 and TRBJ2-2; 9 bases are a match to TRBD1. Germline CDR1 ENHRY, CDR2 SYGVKD. This CDR3 is 16 amino acids long. V shed 7 bases and J 8 bases; nucleotides not matched to a gene: 14. The DNA for the CDR3 is TGTGCCATCACGGTCAAAGGACAGGGGATGACAGGGGAGCTGTTTTTT. Protein product: CAITVKGQGMTGELFF.

V gene TRBV14 combines with J gene TRBJ1-1; D gene ambiguous. Germline CDR1 is SGHDN and CDR2 is FVKESK. There are 13 residues in the CDR3. V lost 1 base, J lost 11 bases, and 14 bases lay in between. The CDR3 DNA sequence: TGTGCCAGCAGCCAAGGGTCAGGTCTCTTGGCTTTCTTT. This translates into CASSQGSGLLAFF.

This clone was seen only a few times. The V gene is TRBV7-6, the J gene TRBJ1-5, with TRBD1 matching over 9 bases. The CDR3 is made up of 16 amino acids. Germline V lookup: CDR1 SGHVS, CDR2 FNYEAQ. Trimming cost V 0 bases and J 1 base; bases outside gene matches: 1. CDR3 in DNA: TGTGCCAGCAGCTTAGCGGGGACAGGGAGCAATCAGCCCCAGCATTTT. Its protein product is CASSLAGTGSNQPQHF.

The chain combines TRBV6-5 with TRBJ2-2, with 7 bases lining up with TRBD1. Trimming took 7 bases from V and 5 from J; bases not matched to a gene: 10. Germline CDR1 MNHEY, CDR2 SVGAGI. There are 15 residues in the CDR3. The DNA for the CDR3 is TGTGCCAGCAAAATTACAGGGGCCTGGACCGGGGAGCTGTTTTTT. The encoded protein is CASKITGAWTGELFF.

The chain joins TRBV5-1 to TRBJ2-5; TRBD1 aligns across 9 bases. The CDR3 spans 14 residues. CDR1 and CDR2 (germline): SGHRS, YFSETQ. V trimming: 4 bases; J trimming: 4 bases; junction bases outside the gene matches: 5. CDR3 region: CASSPGQGVETQYF. CDR3 DNA: TGCGCCAGCAGCCCGGGACAGGGTGTAGAGACCCAGTACTTC. The entire variable domain, with the rest obtained from reference TRBV5-1 and TRBJ2-5, is as follows: KAGVTQTPRYLIKTRGQQVTLSCSPISGHRSVSWYQQTPGQGLQFLFEYFSETQRNKGNFPGRFSGRQFSNSRSEMNVSTLELGDSALYLCASSPGQGVETQYFGPGTRLLVL.

V usage is TRBV3-1 (or the pseudogene TRBV3-2) and J usage is TRBJ2-7, with 12 nucleotides matching TRBD2. The trim removed 4 bases at V and 3 bases at J, leaving 13 bases unmatched. The CDR3 length is 18 residues. CDR1 and CDR2 (germline): LGHDT, YNNKEL (reference sequence). CDR3 coding DNA: TGTGCCAGCAGCCTATCATACCCTAAGACTAGCGGGAGCTACGAGCAGTACTTC. Translation gives CASSLSYPKTSGSYEQYF.

The chain employs TRBV19 and TRBJ2-2, with D perhaps TRBD2 (7 bases). Trimming removed 0 bases from V and 6 bases from J, with 14 bases in between. CDR1 is LNHDA and CDR2 is SQIVND in the germline V gene (reference sequence). CDR3 size: 16 residues. In nucleotides, the CDR3 is TGTGCCAGTAGTATAGAAACAGGGAGGGGATCCGGGGAGCTGTTTTTT. The encoded protein is CASSIETGRGSGELFF. The full variable domain, in which reference TRBV19 and TRBJ2-2 provide the parts outside the CDR3, is DGGITQSPKYLFRKEGQNVTLSCEQNLNHDAMYWYRQDPGQGLRLIYYSQIVNDFQKGDIAEGYSVSREKKESFPLTVTSAQKNPTAFYLCASSIETGRGSGELFFGEGSRLTVL.

The rearrangement uses TRBV29-1 and TRBJ1-1; tentatively, D is TRBD1 (5 bases). Deletions cut 7 bases from V and 4 bases from J, with 7 bases between. The CDR3 extends over 10 amino acids. From germline, CDR1 is SQVTM and CDR2 ANQGSEA. The chain's CDR3 is CSAGSTEAFF. The CDR3 DNA reads as TGCAGCGCAGGGAGCACTGAAGCTTTCTTT.

The gene calls are TRBV5-1 and TRBJ1-5; the D is unclear. The germline gives CDR1 SGHRS, CDR2 YFSETQ. This CDR3 contains 13 residues. Trimming left V 0 bases short and J 5 bases short, with 6 bases between. The CDR3 DNA reads TGCGCCAGCAGCTTGGACAGTTATCAGCCCCAGCATTTT. This codes for CASSLDSYQPQHF.

The CDR3 coding sequence is TGTGCCAGCAGCTTAGGGACCCGGACAGGGCCTTCTAACTATGGCTACACCTTC. Translation: CASSLGTRTGPSNYGYTF. The J gene is TRBJ1-2, the V gene TRBV11-2, with TRBD1 identical over 8 bases. Germline CDR1 and CDR2: SGHAT and FQNNGV. The trim removed 1 base at V and 0 bases at J, leaving 10 bases unmatched. The length of the CDR3 is 18 residues.

This chain uses TRBV5-3 with TRBJ2-1; the D gene is possibly TRBD2 (6 bases). TRBV5-3 qualifies as an ORF whose function is uncertain. V shed 4 bases and J shed 5 bases, with 16 bases lying between them. The CDR3 covers 15 residues. CDR3: CARSGRDWVDNEQFF. The CDR3 DNA reads as TGTGCCAGAAGCGGAAGGGACTGGGTCGACAATGAGCAGTTCTTC.

V is TRBV7-3 and J is TRBJ2-3; tentative D call: TRBD2 (5 bases). V was clipped by 2 bases and J by 0 bases, with 12 bases between them. The germline CDR1 and CDR2 sequences are SGHTA and FQGTGA. The CDR3 spans 16 residues. The CDR3 DNA sequence: TGTGCCAGCAGCTTATATCGGGGTTCTAGCACAGATACGCAGTATTTT. It encodes CASSLYRGSSTDTQYF.

This chain joins TRBV7-8 and TRBJ2-7; 7 nucleotides match TRBD1. The V gene's germline CDR1 is SGHVS and CDR2 FQNEAQ. Trimming at V came to 1 base and at J to 2 bases, leaving 5 bases not matched to a gene. The CDR3 is made up of 15 amino acids. CDR3 DNA sequence: TGTGCCAGCAGCTTAGGACGAGGGGGCCCCTACGAGCAGTACTTC. This translates into CASSLGRGGPYEQYF.

The chain couples TRBV15 to TRBJ2-7; D gene uncertain. CDR1 LNHNV and CDR2 YYDKDF come from the germline V gene (reference sequence). CDR3 length: 15 amino acids. Trimming left V 1 base short and J 0 bases short, with 10 bases between. In DNA form, the CDR3 reads TGTGCCACCAGCAGAGGCGGAGTCCTCTCCTACGAGCAGTACTTC. Protein sequence: CATSRGGVLSYEQYF.

The CDR3 DNA follows: TGTGCCTGGAGTGCGAAACGGGTCAATCAGCCCCAGCATTTT. It yields the protein CAWSAKRVNQPQHF. The rearrangement links TRBV30 to TRBJ1-5, with D unclear. Trimming took 1 base from V and 3 from J, leaving 10 bases between them. The CDR3 contains 14 residues. Germline values: CDR1 GTSNPN, CDR2 SVGIG (reference sequence).

This clone was counted a single time. This sequence joins TRBV7-9 and TRBJ2-3, with D hard to call. V was shortened by 6 bases and J by 7 bases, with 14 bases between the two germline ends. There are 13 residues in the CDR3. The germline V gene encodes CDR1 SEHNR and CDR2 FQNEAQ (reference sequence). The CDR3 sequence is CASSLIPGNTQYF. CDR3 DNA sequence: TGTGCCAGCAGTCTCATTCCAGGAAATACGCAGTATTTT.

The chain employs TRBV5-6 and TRBJ1-6; 10 bases align to TRBD1. CDR1 and CDR2 (germline): SGHDT, YYEEEE. The V segment lost 4 bases and the J segment 10 bases; nucleotides outside the gene matches: 5. The CDR3 has 14 amino acids. The CDR3, as DNA: TGTGCCAGCAGCCCCGGGACAGGGGAGTCACCCCTCCACTTT. Its protein product is CASSPGTGESPLHF. Full variable domain (outside the CDR3, taken from reference TRBV5-6 and TRBJ1-6): DAGVTQSPTHLIKTRGQQVTLRCSPKSGHDTVSWYQQALGQGPQFIFQYYEEEERQRGNFPDRFSGHQFPNYSSELNVNALLLGDSALYLCASSPGTGESPLHFGNGTRLTVT.

This clone was seen only once. This CDR3 is CASSRVTGEGPYQPQHF. DNA for the CDR3: TGTGCCAGCAGTAGGGTTACGGGGGAGGGGCCCTATCAGCCCCAGCATTTT. The chain has TRBV2 and TRBJ1-5; D perhaps matches TRBD1 (5 bases). Looked up from germline, CDR1 is SNHLY and CDR2 is FYNNEI. This CDR3 spans 17 amino acids. V was shortened by 5 bases and J by 5 bases, with 22 bases between the two germline ends. Drawing the rest from reference TRBV2 and TRBJ1-5, the complete variable domain is EPEVTQTPSHQVTQMGQEVILRCVPISNHLYFYWYRQILGQKVEFLVSFYNNEISEKSEIFDDQFSVERPDGSNFTLKIRSTKLEDSAMYFCASSRVTGEGPYQPQHFGDGTRLSIL.

This rearrangement joins TRBV7-8 to TRBJ2-5; TRBD2 matches 12 bases. CDR1 is SGHVS and CDR2 is FQNEAQ in the germline V gene. The CDR3 spans 17 residues. Trimming took 5 bases from V and 1 from J; bases not matched to a gene: 8. This chain's CDR3 is CASSHDTTSGSQETQYF. CDR3 DNA: TGTGCCAGCAGCCACGACACGACTAGCGGGAGCCAAGAGACCCAGTACTTC.

This sequence joins TRBV5-4 and TRBJ2-2, with 8 bases aligning to TRBD1. After removal of 1 base from V and 5 bases from J, the junction contained 4 bases not matched to a gene. The CDR3 has 15 amino acids. The germline gives CDR1 SGHNT, CDR2 YYREEE (reference sequence). Written as DNA, the CDR3 is TGTGCCAGCAGCTTGAACAGGGGGGCGACCGGGGAGCTGTTTTTT. Protein: CASSLNRGATGELFF.

This clone came up a few times. The chain uses TRBV5-6 and TRBJ1-2, with D perhaps TRBD1 (6 bases). Germline V gene data show CDR1 as SGHDT and CDR2 as YYEEEE. The CDR3 totals 14 residues. V was cut by 4 bases and J by 4 bases, with 14 bases left in between. The CDR3 spells CASSLEDRPYGYTF. The CDR3 coding sequence is TGTGCCAGCAGCCTAGAGGACAGACCCTATGGCTACACCTTC.

The chain employs TRBV2 and TRBJ1-2; 9 bases agree with TRBD1. The CDR3 totals 15 residues. V was clipped by 4 bases and J by 2 bases; unmatched bases: 5. Germline CDR1 and CDR2: SNHLY and FYNNEI. The CDR3 region is CASSGTGGANYGYTF. CDR3 bases: TGTGCCAGCAGTGGTACAGGGGGCGCGAACTATGGCTACACCTTC. The whole variable domain, remainder taken from reference TRBV2 and TRBJ1-2, is EPEVTQTPSHQVTQMGQEVILRCVPISNHLYFYWYRQILGQKVEFLVSFYNNEISEKSEIFDDQFSVERPDGSNFTLKIRSTKLEDSAMYFCASSGTGGANYGYTFGSGTRLTVV.

The count of this clone is one. The chain combines TRBV7-8 with TRBJ2-5; possible D gene TRBD2, 5 bases. The germline V and J ends were trimmed by 5 bases and 4 bases, with 14 bases remaining between them. This CDR3 is 14 amino acids long. Germline V gene sequence: CDR1 SGHVS, CDR2 FQNEAQ. Here the CDR3 DNA reads TGTGCCAGCAGCCCACGGACTGCCCGAGAGACCCAGTACTTC. Its protein product is CASSPRTARETQYF.